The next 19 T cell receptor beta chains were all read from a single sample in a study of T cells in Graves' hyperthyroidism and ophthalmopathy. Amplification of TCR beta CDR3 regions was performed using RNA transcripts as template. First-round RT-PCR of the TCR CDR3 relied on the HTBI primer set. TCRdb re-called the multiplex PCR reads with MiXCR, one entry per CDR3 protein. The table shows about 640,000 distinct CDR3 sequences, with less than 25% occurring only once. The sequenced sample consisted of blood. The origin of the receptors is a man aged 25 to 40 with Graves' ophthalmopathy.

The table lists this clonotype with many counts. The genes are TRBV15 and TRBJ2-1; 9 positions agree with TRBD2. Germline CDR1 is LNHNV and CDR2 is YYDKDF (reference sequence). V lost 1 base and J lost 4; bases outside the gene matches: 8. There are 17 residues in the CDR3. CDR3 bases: TGTGCCACCAGCAGAGGTAGCGGGGGTGGTTTATACAATGAGCAGTTCTTC. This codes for CATSRGSGGGLYNEQFF.

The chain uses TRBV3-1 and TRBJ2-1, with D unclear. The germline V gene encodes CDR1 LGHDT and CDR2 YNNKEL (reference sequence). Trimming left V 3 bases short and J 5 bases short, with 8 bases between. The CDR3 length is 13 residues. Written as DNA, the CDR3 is TGTGCCAGCAGCCAGGCGGATCACAATGAGCAGTTCTTC. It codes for CASSQADHNEQFF.

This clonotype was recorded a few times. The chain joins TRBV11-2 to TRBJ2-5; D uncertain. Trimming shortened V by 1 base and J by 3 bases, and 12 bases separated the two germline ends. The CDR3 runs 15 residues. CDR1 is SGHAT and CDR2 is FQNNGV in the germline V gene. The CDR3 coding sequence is TGTGCCAGCAGCTTAGGGCAGGAGCTTAAAGAGACCCAGTACTTC. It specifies CASSLGQELKETQYF.

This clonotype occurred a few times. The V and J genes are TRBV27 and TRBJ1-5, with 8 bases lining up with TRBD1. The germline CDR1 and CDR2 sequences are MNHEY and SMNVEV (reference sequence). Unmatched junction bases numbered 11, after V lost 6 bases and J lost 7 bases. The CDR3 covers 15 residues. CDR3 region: CASRRDRRAYQPQHF. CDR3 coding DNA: TGTGCCAGCAGGCGGGACAGGCGCGCTTACCAGCCCCAGCATTTT.

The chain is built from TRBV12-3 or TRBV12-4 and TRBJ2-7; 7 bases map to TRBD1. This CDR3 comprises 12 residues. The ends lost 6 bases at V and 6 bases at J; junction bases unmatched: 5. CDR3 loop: CASRPTGAEQYF. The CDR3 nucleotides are TGTGCCAGCAGGCCAACAGGGGCCGAGCAGTACTTC.

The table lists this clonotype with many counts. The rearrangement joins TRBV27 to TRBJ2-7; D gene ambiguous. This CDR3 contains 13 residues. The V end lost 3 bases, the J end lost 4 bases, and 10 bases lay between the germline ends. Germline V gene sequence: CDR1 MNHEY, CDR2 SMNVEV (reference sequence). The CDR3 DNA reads TGTGCCAGCAGTTTTGGGTGGAATTACGAGCAGTACTTC. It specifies CASSFGWNYEQYF.

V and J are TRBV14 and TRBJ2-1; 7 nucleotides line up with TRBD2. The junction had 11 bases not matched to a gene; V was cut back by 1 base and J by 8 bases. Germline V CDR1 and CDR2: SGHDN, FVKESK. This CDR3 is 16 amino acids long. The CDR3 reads CASSQGFGAGFDEQFF. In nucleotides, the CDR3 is TGTGCCAGCAGCCAAGGGTTCGGAGCGGGATTCGATGAGCAGTTCTTC. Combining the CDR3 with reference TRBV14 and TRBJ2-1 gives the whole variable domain EAGVTQFPSHSVIEKGQTVTLRCDPISGHDNLYWYRRVMGKEIKFLLHFVKESKQDESGMPNNRFLAERTGGTYSTLKVQPAELEDSGVYFCASSQGFGAGFDEQFFGPGTRLTVL.

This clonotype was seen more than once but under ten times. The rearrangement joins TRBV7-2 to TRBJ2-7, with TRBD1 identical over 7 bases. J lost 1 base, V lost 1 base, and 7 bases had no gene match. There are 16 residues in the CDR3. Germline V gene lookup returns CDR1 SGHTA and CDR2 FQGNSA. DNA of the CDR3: TGTGCCAGCAGCTTAGACAGGGGCCGTTCTTCCTACGAGCAGTACTTC. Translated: CASSLDRGRSSYEQYF. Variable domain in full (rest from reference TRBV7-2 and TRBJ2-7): GAGVSQSPSNKVTEKGKDVELRCDPISGHTALYWYRQSLGQGLEFLIYFQGNSAPDKSGLPSDRFSAERTGGSVSTLTIQRTQQEDSAVYLCASSLDRGRSSYEQYFGPGTRLTVT.

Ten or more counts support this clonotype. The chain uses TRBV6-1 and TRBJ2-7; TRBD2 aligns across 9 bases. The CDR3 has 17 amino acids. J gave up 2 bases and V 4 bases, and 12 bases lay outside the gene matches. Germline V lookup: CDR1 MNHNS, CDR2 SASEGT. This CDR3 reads CASSGGVAGGPPYEQYF. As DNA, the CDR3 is TGTGCCAGCAGTGGGGGGGTGGCGGGAGGGCCTCCCTACGAGCAGTACTTC.

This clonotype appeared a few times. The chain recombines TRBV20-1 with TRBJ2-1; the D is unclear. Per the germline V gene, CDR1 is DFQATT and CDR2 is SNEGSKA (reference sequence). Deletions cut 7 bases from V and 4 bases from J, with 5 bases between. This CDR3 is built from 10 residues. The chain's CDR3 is CSVSYNEQFF. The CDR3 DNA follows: TGCAGTGTGAGTTACAATGAGCAGTTCTTC.

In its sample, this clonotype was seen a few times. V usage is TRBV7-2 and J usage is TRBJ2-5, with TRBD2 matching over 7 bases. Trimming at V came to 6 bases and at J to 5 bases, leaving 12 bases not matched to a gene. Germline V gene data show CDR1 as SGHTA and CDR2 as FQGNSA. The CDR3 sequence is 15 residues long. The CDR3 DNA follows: TGTGCCAGCAGGGTGAATAGCGGGCCGCGGGAGACCCAGTACTTC. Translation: CASRVNSGPRETQYF.

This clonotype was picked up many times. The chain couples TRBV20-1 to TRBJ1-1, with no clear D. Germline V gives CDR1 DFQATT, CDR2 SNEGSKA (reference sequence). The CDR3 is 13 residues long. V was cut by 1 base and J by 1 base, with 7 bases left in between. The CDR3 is CSARGIENTEAFF. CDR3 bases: TGCAGTGCTAGAGGGATCGAGAACACTGAAGCTTTCTTT.

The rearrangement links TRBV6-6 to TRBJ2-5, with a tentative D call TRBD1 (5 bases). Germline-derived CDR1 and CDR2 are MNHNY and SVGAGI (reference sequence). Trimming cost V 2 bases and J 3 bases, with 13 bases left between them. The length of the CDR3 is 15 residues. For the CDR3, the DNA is TGTGCCAGCAGTTACGGGGCTAGGGATAAAGAGACCCAGTACTTC. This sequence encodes CASSYGARDKETQYF.

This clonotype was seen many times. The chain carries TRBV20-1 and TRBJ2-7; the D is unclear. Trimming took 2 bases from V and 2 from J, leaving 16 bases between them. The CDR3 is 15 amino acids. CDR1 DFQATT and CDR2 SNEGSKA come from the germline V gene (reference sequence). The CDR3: CSARMSRASPYEQYF. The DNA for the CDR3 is TGCAGTGCTAGAATGTCCAGAGCGTCTCCCTACGAGCAGTACTTC.

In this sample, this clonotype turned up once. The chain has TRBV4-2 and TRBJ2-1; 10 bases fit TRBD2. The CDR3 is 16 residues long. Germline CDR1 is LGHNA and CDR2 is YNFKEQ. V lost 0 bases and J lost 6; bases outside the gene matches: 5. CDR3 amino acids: CASSQDWSGRANEQFF. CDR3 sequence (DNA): TGTGCCAGCAGCCAAGATTGGAGCGGGAGGGCCAATGAGCAGTTCTTC.

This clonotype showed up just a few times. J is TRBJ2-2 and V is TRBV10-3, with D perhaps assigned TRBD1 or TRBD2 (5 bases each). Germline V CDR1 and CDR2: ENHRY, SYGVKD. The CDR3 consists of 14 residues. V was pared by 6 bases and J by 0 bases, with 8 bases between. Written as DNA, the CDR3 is TGTGCCATCAGAGGGACGACGAACACCGGGGAGCTGTTTTTT. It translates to CAIRGTTNTGELFF.

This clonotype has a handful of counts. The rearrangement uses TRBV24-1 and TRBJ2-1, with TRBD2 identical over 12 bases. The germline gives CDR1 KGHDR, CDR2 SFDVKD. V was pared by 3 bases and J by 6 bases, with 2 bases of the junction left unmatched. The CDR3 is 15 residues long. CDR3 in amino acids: CATSDTTSGSNEQFF. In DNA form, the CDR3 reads TGTGCCACCAGTGATACGACTAGCGGGAGCAATGAGCAGTTCTTC.

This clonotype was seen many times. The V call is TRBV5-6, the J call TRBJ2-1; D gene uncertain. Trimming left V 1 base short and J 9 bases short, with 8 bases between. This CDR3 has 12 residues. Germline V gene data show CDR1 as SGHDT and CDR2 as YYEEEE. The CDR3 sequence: CASSLMKGEQFF. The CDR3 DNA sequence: TGTGCCAGCAGCTTGATGAAGGGTGAGCAGTTCTTC.

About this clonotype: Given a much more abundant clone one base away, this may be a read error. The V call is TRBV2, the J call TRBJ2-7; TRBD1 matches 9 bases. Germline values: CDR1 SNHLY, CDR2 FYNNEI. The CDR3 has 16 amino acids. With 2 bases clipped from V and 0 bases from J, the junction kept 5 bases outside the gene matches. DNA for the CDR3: TGTGCCAGCAGTGAATTCTCGGGACAGGGCTCCTACGAGCAGTACTTC. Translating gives CASSEFSGQGSYEQYF.